A single sample is the source of the 22 T cell receptor beta chains below, sequenced in a study of read filtering for tumor transcriptome and immune sequencing. Molecular barcoded adaptors covering alpha/delta and beta/gamma chains were used on approximately 400 ng RNA. TCRdb ran MiXCR on the reads and lists one entry per CDR3 protein. The data contain over 50,000 distinct CDR3 sequences, approximately 18% of them seen just once; the ten biggest clones take up roughly a tenth. Material: a population of CD138-negative cells sorted from bone marrow. The receptors were sampled from a donor at least 40 years old with multiple myeloma.

This clonotype was picked up a small number of times. This sequence joins TRBV19 and TRBJ2-7; weak D call: TRBD1 (5 bases). The CDR3 runs 14 residues. The V gene lost 3 bases and the J gene lost 7 bases, with 16 bases spanning the gap. The germline V gene encodes CDR1 LNHDA and CDR2 SQIVND (reference sequence). The CDR3 coding sequence is TGTGCCAGTAGTATCGTGGGGCGCCCCCAGGAGCAGTACTTC. Encoded protein: CASSIVGRPQEQYF.

A remark on this clonotype: The germline gene is not matched at one end of the junction; a read error may be the cause. This sequence joins TRBV6-5 and TRBJ2-1, with TRBD2 identical over 9 bases. The CDR3 consists of 15 residues. Germline V lookup: CDR1 MNHEY, CDR2 SVGAGI. This CDR3 is CASKLPAGGPNEQFF. The CDR3 DNA reads as TGCGCCAGCAAACTACCTGCGGGAGGGCCGAATGAGCAGTTCTTC.

This clonotype was detected ten times or more. The chain recombines TRBV28 with TRBJ2-3; D unresolved. Per germline, CDR1 MDHEN and CDR2 SYDVKM. This CDR3 region has 15 residues. V was shortened by 2 bases and J by 2 bases, with 11 bases between the two germline ends. The CDR3 region is CASSLDQPPTDTQYF. The DNA for the CDR3 is TGTGCCAGCAGTTTAGACCAACCGCCCACAGATACGCAGTATTTT.

Remarks on this clonotype: At one end, the junction sequence differs from germline, possibly due to a read error. The chain recombines TRBV28 with TRBJ2-5; 10 bases fit TRBD2. There are 14 residues in the CDR3. Germline CDR1 MDHEN, CDR2 SYDVKM. CDR3 nucleotide sequence: TGTGCCGGCAGGAGCGGGGGGGTCCAAGGGACCCAGTACTTC. Protein product: CAGRSGGVQGTQYF.

This clonotype was counted at least ten times. The DNA for the CDR3 is TGCAGTGCCGGAGACCAGGCAGGGCTGATCCCGGAGCAGTACTTC. Translation gives CSAGDQAGLIPEQYF. This chain connects TRBV20-1 to TRBJ2-7; tentatively, D is TRBD1 (5 bases). The CDR3 covers 15 residues. The V gene lost 6 bases and the J gene lost 7 bases, with 25 bases spanning the gap. CDR1 is DFQATT, CDR2 SNEGSKA, per germline (reference sequence).

This clonotype has ten or more counts. CDR3 coding DNA: TGTGCCAGCAGCCTCGGGATTAGGACAGATACGCAGTATTTT. Protein sequence: CASSLGIRTDTQYF. The chain recombines TRBV28 with TRBJ2-3; a possible D gene is TRBD2 (5 bases). V dropped 6 bases and J dropped 3 bases, with 13 bases sitting between them. Germline V gene sequence: CDR1 MDHEN, CDR2 SYDVKM. CDR3 length: 14 residues.

As for this clonotype: A much larger clone lies a single base off, so this may be a read error. The CDR3 carries no conserved terminal phenylalanine or tryptophan, so it likely arises from a read error. J is TRBJ2-2 and V is TRBV30; 8 bases fit TRBD1. Trimming cost V 1 base and J 7 bases; bases outside gene matches: 8. From germline, CDR1 is GTSNPN and CDR2 SVGIG (reference sequence). There are 15 residues in the CDR3. The CDR3 protein is CAWSAGQGAGGELFS. CDR3 bases: TGTGCCTGGAGTGCGGGTCAGGGGGCAGGCGGGGAGCTGTTTTCT.

This clonotype was observed a few times. V usage is TRBV28 and J usage is TRBJ1-2; D not certain. Per germline, CDR1 MDHEN and CDR2 SYDVKM. CDR3 length: 14 amino acids. V lost 3 bases and J 5 bases, leaving 13 bases between the germline ends. The CDR3 sequence is CASSLGRAEYGYTF. CDR3 sequence (DNA): TGTGCCAGCAGTTTGGGGAGGGCGGAGTATGGCTACACCTTC.

Concerning this clonotype itself: A junction boundary mismatches the germline segment, possibly from a read error. J is TRBJ2-1 and V is TRBV7-3, with 10 bases lining up with TRBD1. The CDR3 extends over 14 amino acids. The V gene's germline CDR1 is SGHTA and CDR2 FQGTGA. CDR3 loop: CTSSQGQGRDEQFF. Here the CDR3 DNA reads TGTACCAGCAGTCAGGGACAGGGGAGGGATGAGCAGTTCTTC.

This clonotype showed up many times. V usage is TRBV2 and J usage is TRBJ2-5; TRBD2 matches 9 bases. V was pared by 6 bases and J by 2 bases, with 7 bases of the junction left unmatched. Germline lookup yields CDR1 SNHLY and CDR2 FYNNEI. The CDR3 consists of 15 residues. The DNA for the CDR3 is TGTGCCAGCAGAGGGGGACTAGCACTGCAAGAGACCCAGTACTTC. As protein: CASRGGLALQETQYF. Full variable domain (outside the CDR3, taken from reference TRBV2 and TRBJ2-5): EPEVTQTPSHQVTQMGQEVILRCVPISNHLYFYWYRQILGQKVEFLVSFYNNEISEKSEIFDDQFSVERPDGSNFTLKIRSTKLEDSAMYFCASRGGLALQETQYFGPGTRLLVL.

This clonotype appeared many times. The chain couples TRBV20-1 to TRBJ2-3; TRBD2 matches at 12 bases. This CDR3 contains 14 residues. V was pared by 5 bases and J by 4 bases, with 4 bases of the junction left unmatched. Germline assignment: CDR1 DFQATT and CDR2 SNEGSKA (reference sequence). The CDR3 DNA sequence: TGCAGTGCTGGGACTAGCGGGCGACCAGATACGCAGTATTTT. Protein: CSAGTSGRPDTQYF.

In its sample, this clonotype was seen many times. CDR3 coding DNA: TGTGCCAGCAGCTTCGAAATTACAGAGACCCAGTACTTC. The encoded protein is CASSFEITETQYF. The chain combines TRBV7-9 with TRBJ2-5; D unclear. The germline V gene encodes CDR1 SEHNR and CDR2 FQNEAQ (reference sequence). The CDR3 consists of 13 residues. V was clipped by 3 bases and J by 4 bases, with 9 bases between them.

This clonotype is a singleton in its sample. One end of the junction varies from germline; a read error may be responsible. The chain is built from TRBV28 and TRBJ1-6; D is unclear. CDR1 and CDR2 from the germline V gene are MDHEN and SYDVKM. The CDR3 loop spans 15 amino acids. CDR3 sequence reads: CASRWALSYNSPLYF. CDR3 in DNA: TGTGCCAGCAGATGGGCCCTCTCCTATAATTCACCCCTCTACTTT.

As to this clonotype: This sequence is one base from a far larger clone and is likely a read error. The genes are TRBV6-1 and TRBJ2-1, with D perhaps given as TRBD1 or TRBD2 (5 bases each). Germline V lookup: CDR1 MNHNS, CDR2 SASEGT. The CDR3 sequence is 14 residues long. Trimming took off 1 base at V and 9 bases at J, with 13 bases between the two ends. The DNA for the CDR3 is TGTGCCAGCAGTGAAGGAGGGTCTAGGGGTGAGCAGTTCTTC. Amino acid sequence: CASSEGGSRGEQFF.

The rearrangement uses TRBV5-5 and TRBJ1-6; no clear D. The germline V gene encodes CDR1 SGHKS and CDR2 YYEKEE (reference sequence). Trimming left V 2 bases short and J 5 bases short, with 8 bases between. There are 14 residues in the CDR3. In nucleotides, the CDR3 is TGTGCCAGCAGCTTTGGTAGGGATAATTCACCCCTCCACTTT. It encodes CASSFGRDNSPLHF. The full variable domain, rest sourced from reference TRBV5-5 and TRBJ1-6, is DAGVTQSPTHLIKTRGQQVTLRCSPISGHKSVSWYQQVLGQGPQFIFQYYEKEERGRGNFPDRFSARQFPNYSSELNVNALLLGDSALYLCASSFGRDNSPLHFGNGTRLTVT.

Ten or more counts support this clonotype. J is TRBJ2-2 and V is TRBV5-1; D not certain. CDR3 size: 15 residues. The germline V gene encodes CDR1 SGHRS and CDR2 YFSETQ. V was shortened by 0 bases and J by 7 bases, with 13 bases between the two germline ends. The chain's CDR3 is CASSLDGVEVGELFF. In nucleotides, the CDR3 is TGCGCCAGCAGCTTGGATGGGGTCGAGGTCGGGGAGCTGTTTTTT.

At least ten counts were recorded for this clonotype. V usage is TRBV19 and J usage is TRBJ2-1, with TRBD1 identical over 9 bases. CDR3 size: 15 residues. J was trimmed by 2 bases and V by 6 bases; bases with no gene match: 5. Looked up from germline, CDR1 is LNHDA and CDR2 is SQIVND (reference sequence). CDR3 nucleotide sequence: TGTGCCAGTAGGGCAACAGGGGGCGCCTACAATGAGCAGTTCTTC. Encoded protein: CASRATGGAYNEQFF.

This clonotype came up many times. The chain couples TRBV28 to TRBJ2-3, with 11 bases aligning to TRBD2. The CDR3 loop spans 15 amino acids. The V gene's germline CDR1 is MDHEN and CDR2 SYDVKM. V lost 7 bases to trimming and J lost 2 bases; unmatched junction nucleotides: 5. The CDR3 loop is CASKGLAGITDTQYF. The CDR3 DNA is TGTGCCAGCAAAGGACTAGCGGGTATCACAGATACGCAGTATTTT.

This clonotype was seen ten or more times. The chain is built from TRBV5-1 and TRBJ2-1; 8 nucleotides agree with TRBD2. Trimming at V came to 0 bases and at J to 10 bases, leaving 6 bases not matched to a gene. The CDR3 sequence is 14 residues long. CDR1 is SGHRS and CDR2 is YFSETQ in the germline V gene. In DNA, the CDR3 is TGCGCCAGCAGCTTGGGGCTAGCGGGTTACGAGCAGTTCTTC. The encoded protein is CASSLGLAGYEQFF.

V is TRBV7-9 and J is TRBJ1-5; maybe TRBD1 (5 bases). The CDR3 is 15 amino acids. From germline, CDR1 is SEHNR and CDR2 FQNEAQ (reference sequence). Trimming left V 5 bases short and J 3 bases short, with 14 bases between. CDR3: CASSDSRGLNQPQHF. In DNA form, the CDR3 reads TGTGCCAGCAGCGATAGCCGGGGCCTCAATCAGCCCCAGCATTTT.

In the case of this clonotype: This may be a read error: a much more frequent sequence differs by one nucleotide. The genes are TRBV2 and TRBJ1-5; D possibly corresponds to TRBD1 (5 bases). The germline gives CDR1 SNHLY, CDR2 FYNNEI. V was shortened by 8 bases and J by 4 bases, with 18 bases between the two germline ends. The CDR3 is 15 amino acids. For the CDR3, the DNA is TGTGCCAGCGGTGTGCAGGGAGGAGGGAATCAGCCCCAGCATTTT. Translated, it gives CASGVQGGGNQPQHF.

This clonotype has ten or more counts. The rearrangement uses TRBV12-3 or TRBV12-4 and TRBJ2-1; 8 positions agree with TRBD1. The CDR3 loop spans 16 amino acids. The trim removed 6 bases at V and 2 bases at J, leaving 9 bases unmatched. The DNA of the CDR3 is TGTGCCAGCAGAAAACGACAGGGGATCGCCTACAATGAGCAGTTCTTC. Its protein is CASRKRQGIAYNEQFF.